Listed here is a single T cell receptor beta chain. The CDR3 spans 9 residues. Looked up from germline, CDR1 is MGHRA and CDR2 is YSYEKL. This sample was taken from a study of T cell responses to AZD1222 COVID-19 vaccine. The method was immunoSEQ multiplex PCR; TCRdb's version includes in-frame clones alone and lacks a portion of them. The table records around 250,000 clones, roughly 93% of them present only once. The source was peripheral blood, collected on day 0 of AZD1222 vaccination. The chain has TRBV4-1 and TRBJ1-1, with D maybe TRBD1 (5 bases). The sequence was collected from an adult in good health. For the CDR3, the DNA is TGCGATCTCTTCCGGGACGTTTTCTTT. It specifies CDLFRDVFF.